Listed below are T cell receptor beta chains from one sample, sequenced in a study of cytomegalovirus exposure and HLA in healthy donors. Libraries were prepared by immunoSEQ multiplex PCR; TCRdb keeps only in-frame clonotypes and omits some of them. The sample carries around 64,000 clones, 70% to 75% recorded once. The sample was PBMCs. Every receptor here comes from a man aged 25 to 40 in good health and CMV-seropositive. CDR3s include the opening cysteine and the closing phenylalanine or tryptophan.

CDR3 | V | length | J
CASSLGPPGTGGLRNIQYF | TRBV7-2 | 19 | TRBJ2-4
CASSPGLAGGPEETQYF | TRBV5-4 | 17 | TRBJ2-5
CALTGQAHSYEQYF | TRBV30 | 14 | TRBJ2-7
CASSLRHTRGHTEAFF | TRBV25-1 | 16 | TRBJ1-1
CASSGTTTNEKLFF | TRBV5-1 | 14 | TRBJ1-4
CASSIDAAAKNSPLHF | TRBV19 | 16 | TRBJ1-6
CASSSPLAGGRYTDTQYF | TRBV27 | 18 | TRBJ2-3
CASSVQGYEQYF | TRBV7-9 | 12 | TRBJ2-7
CASRGGGNKQYF | TRBV11-2 | 12 | TRBJ2-3
CASTGGNNQPQHF | TRBV6-6 | 13 | TRBJ1-5
CASSQVGQLNTEAFF | TRBV4-3 | 15 | TRBJ1-1
CASSLLGQFNQPQHF | TRBV5-8 | 15 | TRBJ1-5
CASSFGSGISPLHF | TRBV5-6 | 14 | TRBJ1-6
CASSPGGYNEQFF | TRBV27 | 13 | TRBJ2-1
CASSAMGQGSYEQYF | TRBV9 | 15 | TRBJ2-7
CSVADRVLGYTF | TRBV29-1 | 12 | TRBJ1-2
CASSGQGQYGAQPQHF | TRBV19 | 16 | TRBJ1-5
CASSKDRGREKLFF | TRBV5-6 | 14 | TRBJ1-4
CASSPGGGYTF | TRBV6-5 | 11 | TRBJ1-2
CASSHSGQGRNTIYF | TRBV11-2 | 15 | TRBJ1-3
CARGEGGVNYGYTF | TRBV10-1 | 14 | TRBJ1-2
CASSWGQGATDTQYF | TRBV5-1 | 15 | TRBJ2-3